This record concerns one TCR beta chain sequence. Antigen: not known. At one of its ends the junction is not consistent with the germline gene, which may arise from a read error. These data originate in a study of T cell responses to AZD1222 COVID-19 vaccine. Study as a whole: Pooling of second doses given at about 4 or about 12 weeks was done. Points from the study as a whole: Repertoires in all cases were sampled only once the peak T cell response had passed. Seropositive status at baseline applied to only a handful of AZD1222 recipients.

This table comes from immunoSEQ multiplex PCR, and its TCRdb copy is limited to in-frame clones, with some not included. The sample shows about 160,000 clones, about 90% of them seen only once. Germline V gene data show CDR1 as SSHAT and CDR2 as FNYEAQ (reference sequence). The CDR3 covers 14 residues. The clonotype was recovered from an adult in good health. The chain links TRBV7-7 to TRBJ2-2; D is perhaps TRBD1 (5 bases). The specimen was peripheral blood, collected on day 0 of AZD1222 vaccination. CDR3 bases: TGTGCTAGCAGCCCATCCAAGGGGTCCGGGGAGCTGTTTTTT. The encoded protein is CASSPSKGSGELFF. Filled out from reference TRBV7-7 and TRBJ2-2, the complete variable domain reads GAGVSQSPRYKVTKRGQDVTLRCDPISSHATLYWYQQALGQGPEFLTYFNYEAQPDKSGLPSDRFSAERPEGSISTLTIQRTEQRDSAMYRCASSPSKGSGELFFGEGSRLTVL.